The 24 T cell receptor beta chains presented below share a single source sample, sequenced in a study of blood T cells in healthy people across ages. It was with a sample-barcoded 5' primer and a J-beta primer mix that a second PCR of roughly 6 to 12 cycles was run. In TCRdb, the 5' RACE reads were re-called with MiXCR into one record per CDR3 protein. The sample gives under 800,000 distinct CDR3 sequences, under 25% of which show up once; around 3.4% is in the top ten. The source material was blood. The receptor set was obtained from a man between 65 and 85 years old in good health.

This clonotype has just a few counts. At one of its ends the junction is not consistent with the germline gene, which may arise from a read error. The V call is TRBV29-1, the J call TRBJ2-6; weak D call: TRBD1 (6 bases). Germline loops: CDR1 SQVTM, CDR2 ANQGSEA. The CDR3 is 14 amino acids. The CDR3 DNA is TGCAGCGTCGAAGGGGGCTCTGGGGCCAACGTCCTGACTTTC. It translates to CSVEGGSGANVLTF.

The CDR3 loop is CATSTGQGSETQYF. CDR3 coding DNA: TGTGCCACCAGCACCGGACAGGGGTCAGAGACCCAGTACTTC. This chain joins TRBV15 and TRBJ2-5, with 9 bases aligning to TRBD1. V was pared by 4 bases and J by 4 bases, with 4 bases of the junction left unmatched. The germline CDR1 and CDR2 sequences are LNHNV and YYDKDF (reference sequence). This CDR3 has 14 amino acids.

This clonotype was counted only a few times. This sequence joins TRBV7-8 and TRBJ1-4, with unresolved D. V was clipped by 2 bases and J by 0 bases, with 10 bases between them. The CDR3 is 16 amino acids. From germline, CDR1 is SGHVS and CDR2 FQNEAQ. The CDR3 here is CASSLRARSTNEKLFF. DNA of the CDR3: TGTGCCAGCAGCTTACGGGCCCGCTCAACTAATGAAAAACTGTTTTTT. The variable domain in full, completed from reference TRBV7-8 and TRBJ1-4, reads GAGVSQSPRYKVAKRGQDVALRCDPISGHVSLFWYQQALGQGPEFLTYFQNEAQLDKSGLPSDRFFAERPEGSVSTLKIQRTQQEDSAVYLCASSLRARSTNEKLFFGSGTQLSVL.

This clonotype was observed at least ten times. The chain has TRBV29-1 and TRBJ2-7; TRBD1 or TRBD2 may be the D gene (5 bases each). Trimming took 4 bases from V and 0 from J, leaving 7 bases between them. The CDR3 consists of 12 residues. CDR1 and CDR2 from the germline V gene are SQVTM and ANQGSEA. CDR3 coding DNA: TGCAGCGTTGTAGGGACCTCCTACGAGCAGTACTTC. It is translated as CSVVGTSYEQYF.

The chain carries TRBV3-1 and TRBJ1-1; D is perhaps TRBD1 (6 bases). The CDR3 is 16 amino acids. The germline V gene encodes CDR1 LGHDT and CDR2 YNNKEL (reference sequence). Trimming removed 0 bases from V and 5 bases from J, with 16 bases in between. DNA of the CDR3: TGTGCCAGCAGCCAAGAACGGTCGGGGGGCAGGACTGAAGCTTTCTTT. Protein sequence: CASSQERSGGRTEAFF. Drawing the rest from reference TRBV3-1 and TRBJ1-1, the complete variable domain is DTAVSQTPKYLVTQMGNDKSIKCEQNLGHDTMYWYKQDSKKFLKIMFSYNNKELIINETVPNRFSPKSPDKAHLNLHINSLELGDSAVYFCASSQERSGGRTEAFFGQGTRLTVV.

This clonotype was observed a handful of times. The chain couples TRBV7-3 to TRBJ2-1, with D unclear. Trimming removed 2 bases at V and 6 bases at J, with 8 bases between. The CDR3 has 13 amino acids. Germline CDR1 reads SGHTA; CDR2 reads FQGTGA. CDR3 DNA sequence: TGTGCCAGCAGCTTAGGCATACTCAATGAGCAGTTCTTC. This sequence encodes CASSLGILNEQFF.

The V call is TRBV6-2 or TRBV6-3, the J call TRBJ2-1; the D gene is possibly TRBD2 (6 bases). This CDR3 is 15 amino acids long. CDR1 MNHEY and CDR2 SVGEGT come from the germline V gene. V lost 3 bases and J lost 3, with 12 bases in between. The CDR3: CASSYGREIYNEQFF. DNA for the CDR3: TGTGCCAGCAGTTATGGACGGGAGATCTACAATGAGCAGTTCTTC.

The CDR3 region is CASSQEGGGHSGNTIYF. The DNA of the CDR3 is TGCGCCAGCAGCCAAGAGGGAGGGGGTCACTCTGGAAACACCATATATTTT. The rearrangement joins TRBV4-1 to TRBJ1-3, with D perhaps matching TRBD1 (6 bases). V was clipped by 0 bases and J by 0 bases, with 12 bases between them. CDR1 is MGHRA, CDR2 YSYEKL, per germline. This CDR3 is 17 amino acids long.

A few counts support this clonotype. CDR3 nucleotide sequence: TGTGCCACCAGCAGAGATTCCGGTGGGGAGCAGTTCTTC. Its translation is CATSRDSGGEQFF. The chain employs TRBV15 and TRBJ2-5; D call uncertain. The closer fit of TRBJ2-1 to the DNA end suggests the J call may be wrong. This CDR3 contains 13 residues. The germline gives CDR1 LNHNV, CDR2 YYDKDF (reference sequence).

This clonotype was detected only a few times. CDR3 coding DNA: TGTGCCAGCACTCCCGGGTCCGGGGCCAACGTCCTGACTTTC. Its protein is CASTPGSGANVLTF. This chain connects TRBV2 to TRBJ2-6, with unresolved D. CDR3 length: 14 residues. Germline V gene sequence: CDR1 SNHLY, CDR2 FYNNEI. Trimming removed 7 bases at V and 4 bases at J, with 11 bases between.

This clonotype was counted many times. The rearrangement links TRBV25-1 to TRBJ2-3; 9 positions agree with TRBD2. This CDR3 is built from 15 residues. Germline CDR1 MGHDK, CDR2 SYGVNS. The V and J ends lost 3 bases and 3 bases, in that order; junction bases with no gene match: 4. CDR3 in amino acids: CASSDSSGRTDTQYF. The DNA of the CDR3 is TGTGCCAGCAGTGACTCGAGCGGGAGGACAGATACGCAGTATTTT.

Many counts were recorded for this clonotype. The germline gene is not matched at one end of the junction; a read error may be the cause. This rearrangement joins TRBV12-3 or TRBV12-4 to TRBJ2-7; weak D call: TRBD1 (5 bases). The CDR3 has 13 residues. Here the CDR3 reads CASSLDISYEQYF. CDR3 in DNA: TGCGCCAGCAGCTTGGACATCTCCTACGAGCAGTACTTC.

A few counts support this clonotype. The gene calls are TRBV20-1 and TRBJ2-3; 7 bases match TRBD2. Germline V gene sequence: CDR1 DFQATT, CDR2 SNEGSKA (reference sequence). The CDR3 totals 16 residues. The ends lost 5 bases at V and 5 bases at J; junction bases unmatched: 16. The chain's CDR3 is CSASPWTGGREDTQYF. CDR3 sequence (DNA): TGCAGTGCTTCCCCCTGGACTGGCGGGAGAGAAGATACGCAGTATTTT.

The chain has TRBV10-3 and TRBJ2-3, with TRBD2 identical over 8 bases. Germline V gives CDR1 ENHRY, CDR2 SYGVKD. This CDR3 spans 11 amino acids. CDR3: CASGAADTQYF. The CDR3 DNA sequence: TGTGCTAGCGGGGCCGCAGATACGCAGTATTTT.

This sequence joins TRBV11-2 and TRBJ2-7; 7 bases are a match to TRBD2. The J segment lost 11 bases and the V segment lost 1 base, leaving 5 bases of the junction unmatched. The V gene's germline CDR1 is SGHAT and CDR2 FQNNGV. The CDR3 length is 12 residues. CDR3 DNA sequence: TGTGCCAGCAGCTTAGGTGGGACTACGGAGTACTTC. Translated: CASSLGGTTEYF.

This clonotype came up a few times. The V gene is TRBV7-8, the J gene TRBJ2-2, with D tentatively TRBD1 (5 bases). CDR1 is SGHVS, CDR2 FQNEAQ, per germline. Trimming removed 4 bases at V and 3 bases at J, with 6 bases between. CDR3 length equals 13 residues. The CDR3 spells CASSWTYTGELFF. The DNA for the CDR3 is TGTGCCAGCAGCTGGACATACACCGGGGAGCTGTTTTTT.

This sequence joins TRBV5-1 and TRBJ1-1; TRBD1 might be the D (5 bases). Germline V gives CDR1 SGHRS, CDR2 YFSETQ. V was trimmed by 2 bases and J by 6 bases, leaving 14 bases between them. CDR3 length: 14 amino acids. Written as DNA, the CDR3 is TGCGCCAGCAGCTTCGCCCAGGGTACCTCTGAAGCTTTCTTT. This sequence encodes CASSFAQGTSEAFF.

This clonotype was seen more than once but under ten times. V usage is TRBV7-8 and J usage is TRBJ2-7; TRBD2 matches at 12 bases. This CDR3 has 14 amino acids. The germline V gene has CDR1 SGHVS and CDR2 FQNEAQ. V lost 5 bases and J lost 1; bases outside the gene matches: 0. CDR3 coding DNA: TGTGCCAGCAGCACTAGCGGGGGGTCCTACGAGCAGTACTTC. Its protein product is CASSTSGGSYEQYF.

Remarks on this clonotype: The junction departs from the called germline gene at one end, perhaps through a read error. The J gene is TRBJ2-3, the V gene TRBV24-1, with TRBD2 matching 7 bases. The CDR3 loop spans 15 amino acids. The germline V gene encodes CDR1 KGHDR and CDR2 SFDVKD. The CDR3 sequence is CATSDLGRESDTRYF. DNA of the CDR3: TGTGCCACCAGTGATTTGGGGCGGGAGTCAGATACGCGGTATTTT.

With regard to this clonotype: The junction and the germline gene differ at one end; a read error may be behind it. This rearrangement joins TRBV7-9 to TRBJ2-5, with 13 bases aligning to TRBD2. This CDR3 spans 16 amino acids. Germline V CDR1 and CDR2: SEHNR, FQNEAQ (reference sequence). Here the CDR3 DNA reads TGTGCCAGCAGCTACGTCGAGGGGGCCGGACTAGCGGGAGAGTTCTTC. Amino acid sequence: CASSYVEGAGLAGEFF. The whole variable domain, remainder taken from reference TRBV7-9 and TRBJ2-5, is DTGVSQNPRHKITKRGQNVTFRCDPISEHNRLYWYRQTLGQGPEFLTYFQNEAQLEKSRLLSDRFSAERPKGSFSTLEIQRTEQGDSAMYLCASSYVEGAGLAGEFFGPGTRLLVL.

This clonotype has just a few counts. This sequence joins TRBV7-9 and TRBJ2-5; D is undetermined. The germline gives CDR1 SEHNR, CDR2 FQNEAQ (reference sequence). Trimming took off 5 bases at V and 5 bases at J, with 6 bases between the two ends. CDR3 length: 11 residues. CDR3 bases: TGTGCCAGCAGCACCCTCGAGACCCAGTACTTC. It encodes CASSTLETQYF.

The chain joins TRBV5-1 to TRBJ2-1; tentative D call: TRBD2 (6 bases). The CDR3 is made up of 16 amino acids. Germline V gives CDR1 SGHRS, CDR2 YFSETQ. V was trimmed by 0 bases and J by 0 bases, leaving 10 bases between them. CDR3 sequence reads: CASSLVEGGSYNEQFF. The CDR3 coding sequence is TGCGCCAGCAGCTTGGTTGAGGGAGGCTCCTACAATGAGCAGTTCTTC.

The CDR3 sequence: CASSNRGSTDTQYF. The CDR3 DNA reads as TGTGCCAGCAGCAACAGGGGGTCCACAGATACGCAGTATTTT. The V and J genes are TRBV7-2 and TRBJ2-3; TRBD1 matches 8 bases. V shed 5 bases and J 2 bases; nucleotides not matched to a gene: 3. The CDR3 length is 14 residues. CDR1 SGHTA and CDR2 FQGNSA come from the germline V gene.

The chain couples TRBV7-9 to TRBJ2-5; TRBD2 matches at 14 bases. The germline V gene encodes CDR1 SEHNR and CDR2 FQNEAQ (reference sequence). The CDR3 spans 16 residues. J was trimmed by 4 bases and V by 4 bases; bases with no gene match: 5. The CDR3 reads CASSSGLAGVRETQYF. DNA for the CDR3: TGTGCCAGCAGCTCGGGACTAGCGGGAGTAAGAGAGACCCAGTACTTC.